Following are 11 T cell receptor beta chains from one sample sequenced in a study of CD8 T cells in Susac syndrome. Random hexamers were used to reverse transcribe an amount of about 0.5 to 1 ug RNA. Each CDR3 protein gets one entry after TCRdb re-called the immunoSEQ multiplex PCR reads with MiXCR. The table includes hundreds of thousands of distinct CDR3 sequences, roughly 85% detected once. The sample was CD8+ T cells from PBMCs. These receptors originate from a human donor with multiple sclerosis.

This CDR3 reads CASSDGLNEQFF. CDR3 DNA: TGTGCCAGCAGCGACGGATTGAATGAGCAGTTCTTC. The chain recombines TRBV5-5 with TRBJ2-1; D is undetermined. CDR1 and CDR2 (germline): SGHKS, YYEKEE (reference sequence). The CDR3 totals 12 residues. V lost 4 bases and J lost 7, with 9 bases in between.

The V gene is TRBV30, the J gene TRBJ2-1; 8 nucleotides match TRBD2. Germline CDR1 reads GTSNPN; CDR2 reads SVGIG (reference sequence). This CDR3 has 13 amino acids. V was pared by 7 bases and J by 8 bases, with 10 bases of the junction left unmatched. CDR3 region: CASSRAGEDEQFF. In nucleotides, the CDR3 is TGTGCCTCCTCAAGAGCGGGAGAAGATGAGCAGTTCTTC. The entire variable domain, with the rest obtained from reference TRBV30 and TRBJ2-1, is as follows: SQTIHQWPATLVQPVGSPLSLECTVEGTSNPNLYWYRQAAGRGLQLLFYSVGIGQISSEVPQNLSASRPQDRQFILSSKKLLLSDSGFYLCASSRAGEDEQFFGPGTRLTVL.

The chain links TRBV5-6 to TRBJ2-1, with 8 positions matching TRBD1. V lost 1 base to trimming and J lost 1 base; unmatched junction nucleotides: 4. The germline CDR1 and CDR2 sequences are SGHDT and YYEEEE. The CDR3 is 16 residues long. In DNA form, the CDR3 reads TGTGCCAGCAGCTTGTCAGGGGGCGGGTCCTACAATGAGCAGTTCTTC. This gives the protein CASSLSGGGSYNEQFF.

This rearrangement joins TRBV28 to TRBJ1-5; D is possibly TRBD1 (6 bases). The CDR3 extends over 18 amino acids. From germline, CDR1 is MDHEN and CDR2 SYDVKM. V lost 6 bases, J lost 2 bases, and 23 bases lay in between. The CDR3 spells CASRLISGVYYGNQPQHF. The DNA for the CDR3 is TGTGCCAGCAGACTGATATCAGGGGTTTATTACGGCAATCAGCCCCAGCATTTT.

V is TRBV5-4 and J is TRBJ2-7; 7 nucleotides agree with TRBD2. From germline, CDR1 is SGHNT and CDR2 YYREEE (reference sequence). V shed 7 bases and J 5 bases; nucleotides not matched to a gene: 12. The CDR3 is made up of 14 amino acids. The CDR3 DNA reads TGTGCCAGCCTGGACGCGGGAGTCCATGACGAGCAGTACTTC. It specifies CASLDAGVHDEQYF.

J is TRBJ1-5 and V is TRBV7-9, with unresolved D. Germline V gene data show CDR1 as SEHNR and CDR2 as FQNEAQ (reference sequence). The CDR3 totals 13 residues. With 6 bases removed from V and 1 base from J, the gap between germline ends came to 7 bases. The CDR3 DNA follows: TGTGCCAGCAGGTTGGGGAGCAATCAGCCCCAGCATTTT. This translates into CASRLGSNQPQHF.

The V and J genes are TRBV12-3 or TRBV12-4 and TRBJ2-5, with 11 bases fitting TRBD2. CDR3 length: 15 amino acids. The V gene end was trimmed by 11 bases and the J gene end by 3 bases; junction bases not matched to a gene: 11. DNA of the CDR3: TGTGCCGGCATTGCTCCGGGACTAGCGGAAGAGACCCAGTACTTC. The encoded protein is CAGIAPGLAEETQYF.

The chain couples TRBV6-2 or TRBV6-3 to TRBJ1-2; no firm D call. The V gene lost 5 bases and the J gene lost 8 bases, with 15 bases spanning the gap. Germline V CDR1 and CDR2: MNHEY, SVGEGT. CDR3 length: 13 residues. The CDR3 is CASSAWAVGGYTF. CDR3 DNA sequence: TGTGCCAGCAGTGCCTGGGCAGTCGGGGGCTACACCTTC.

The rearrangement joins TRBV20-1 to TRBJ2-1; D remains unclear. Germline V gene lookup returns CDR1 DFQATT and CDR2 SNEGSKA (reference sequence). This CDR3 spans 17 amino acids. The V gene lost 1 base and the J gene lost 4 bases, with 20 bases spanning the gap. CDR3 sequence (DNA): TGCAGTGCTAGAGGTCGAGATGGGGTGAGATTGTACAATGAGCAGTTCTTC. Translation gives CSARGRDGVRLYNEQFF.

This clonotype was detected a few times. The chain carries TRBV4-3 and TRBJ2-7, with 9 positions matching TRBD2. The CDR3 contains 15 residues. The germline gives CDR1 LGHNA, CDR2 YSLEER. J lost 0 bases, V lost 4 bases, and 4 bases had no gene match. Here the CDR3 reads CASSPGSGSSYEQYF. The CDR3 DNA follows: TGCGCCAGCAGCCCCGGTAGCGGGAGCTCCTACGAGCAGTACTTC.

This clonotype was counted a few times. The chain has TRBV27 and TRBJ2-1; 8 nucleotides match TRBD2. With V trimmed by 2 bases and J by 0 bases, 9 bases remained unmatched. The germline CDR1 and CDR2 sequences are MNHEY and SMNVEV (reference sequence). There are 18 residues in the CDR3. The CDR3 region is CASSLVASGRSSYNEQFF. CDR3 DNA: TGTGCCAGCAGTTTAGTGGCTAGCGGGCGGAGCTCCTACAATGAGCAGTTCTTC.